One sample yielded the 30 T cell receptor beta chains listed below, sequenced in a study of T cell responses to AZD1222 COVID-19 vaccine. Here immunoSEQ multiplex PCR was the method, and the copy in TCRdb shows in-frame clones only, minus some. The sample yields under 70,000 clones, around four fifths seen once. Sequenced material: peripheral blood, taken on day 0 of AZD1222 vaccination. Receptors were obtained from an adult in good health.

This clone showed up just a few times. The rearrangement links TRBV5-1 to TRBJ2-1, with 8 bases fitting TRBD1. The CDR3 has 16 residues. Per the germline V gene, CDR1 is SGHRS and CDR2 is YFSETQ. Trimming at V came to 1 base and at J to 6 bases, leaving 9 bases not matched to a gene. The CDR3 sequence is CASSLRGNQGANEQFF. For the CDR3, the DNA is TGCGCCAGCAGCTTGCGTGGAAACCAGGGGGCCAATGAGCAGTTCTTC.

CDR3 sequence: CASSPGQGFEQYF. The CDR3 coding sequence is TGTGCCAGCAGTCCGGGACAGGGGTTCGAGCAGTACTTC. The V call is TRBV12-3 or TRBV12-4, the J call TRBJ2-7; 10 bases agree with TRBD1. The trim removed 5 bases at V and 6 bases at J, leaving 4 bases unmatched. The CDR3 has 13 amino acids.

The rearrangement joins TRBV4-3 to TRBJ2-2, with 7 bases that match TRBD1. There are 15 residues in the CDR3. V lost 4 bases, J lost 5 bases, and 7 bases stayed unmatched. The germline V gene has CDR1 LGHNA and CDR2 YSLEER. The CDR3 DNA follows: TGCGCCAGCAGCCTCGGGACAGCCGTGACCGGGGAGCTGTTTTTT. It specifies CASSLGTAVTGELFF.

This chain joins TRBV6-6 and TRBJ2-1; no clear D gene. Deletions cut 2 bases from V and 6 bases from J, with 8 bases between. This CDR3 is 13 amino acids long. Germline CDR1 is MNHNY and CDR2 is SVGAGI (reference sequence). CDR3 sequence (DNA): TGTGCCAGCAGTTACGACTCACCCAATGAGCAGTTCTTC. Translation gives CASSYDSPNEQFF.

This clone appeared once. The chain uses TRBV4-3 and TRBJ1-1, with 7 bases matching TRBD1. V lost 1 base and J lost 4; bases outside the gene matches: 6. CDR3 length equals 15 residues. Germline values: CDR1 LGHNA, CDR2 YSLEER. CDR3 in DNA: TGCGCCAGCAGCCAAGGAGACAGGGACGGCACTGAAGCTTTCTTT. This gives the protein CASSQGDRDGTEAFF.

The chain is built from TRBV28 and TRBJ2-1, with TRBD1 matching 8 bases. The V gene's germline CDR1 is MDHEN and CDR2 SYDVKM. V was pared by 5 bases and J by 3 bases, with 6 bases of the junction left unmatched. The CDR3 sequence is 15 residues long. Here the CDR3 reads CASSPGTGVYNEQFF. CDR3 bases: TGTGCCAGCAGTCCCGGGACAGGAGTCTACAATGAGCAGTTCTTC.

The chain carries TRBV29-1 and TRBJ2-1; 12 nucleotides line up with TRBD2. CDR3 length: 19 residues. V lost 0 bases and J lost 1; bases outside the gene matches: 10. The germline gives CDR1 SQVTM, CDR2 ANQGSEA. DNA of the CDR3: TGCAGCGTTGAAGAGCGGCTAGCGGGAGGGCCTGGGTCCTACAATGAGCAGTTCTTC. Its protein is CSVEERLAGGPGSYNEQFF.

J is TRBJ1-3 and V is TRBV10-3; TRBD1 matches 8 bases. V was clipped by 5 bases and J by 2 bases; unmatched bases: 8. Germline-derived CDR1 and CDR2 are ENHRY and SYGVKD. The CDR3 totals 16 residues. The CDR3 bases are TGTGCCATCAGTCGACAGGGGACGCAGCCTGGAAACACCATATATTTT. Its protein is CAISRQGTQPGNTIYF.

The chain joins TRBV19 to TRBJ1-5; D perhaps matches TRBD1 (5 bases). This CDR3 spans 16 amino acids. Trimming shortened V by 5 bases and J by 7 bases, and 21 bases separated the two germline ends. CDR1 is LNHDA, CDR2 SQIVND, per germline (reference sequence). The CDR3 spells CASSAYSRGVVQPQHF. As DNA, the CDR3 is TGTGCCAGTAGTGCCTATTCCCGAGGGGTTGTACAGCCCCAGCATTTT.

The chain is built from TRBV11-2 and TRBJ2-4; TRBD2 matches 11 bases. From germline, CDR1 is SGHAT and CDR2 FQNNGV. The V and J ends lost 8 bases and 7 bases, in that order; junction bases with no gene match: 7. The CDR3 is 14 residues long. The CDR3 region has the DNA TGTGCCAGCCAACTAGCGGGGGCCCCCAACATTCAGTACTTC. Residues: CASQLAGAPNIQYF.

The chain recombines TRBV28 with TRBJ2-7, with 10 nucleotides matching TRBD1. The CDR3 totals 18 residues. Trimming removed 5 bases from V and 4 bases from J; junction bases left unmatched: 17. The germline CDR1 and CDR2 sequences are MDHEN and SYDVKM. CDR3 sequence: CASSLDRPLRDRGYEQYF. In DNA, the CDR3 is TGTGCCAGCAGTCTGGACCGGCCTCTTCGGGACAGGGGATACGAGCAGTACTTC.

The chain joins TRBV27 to TRBJ1-6; D gene unclear. CDR1 is MNHEY, CDR2 SMNVEV, per germline (reference sequence). This CDR3 is built from 17 residues. Trimming removed 3 bases from V and 0 bases from J, with 12 bases in between. The CDR3, as DNA: TGTGCCAGCAGTTTCCGGGAGCAGAGCTCCTATAATTCACCCCTCCACTTT. It encodes CASSFREQSSYNSPLHF.

This clone occurred a few times. V and J are TRBV5-1 and TRBJ1-5; a possible D gene is TRBD1 (5 bases). The germline CDR1 and CDR2 sequences are SGHRS and YFSETQ. This CDR3 region has 15 residues. Trimming took off 0 bases at V and 7 bases at J, with 14 bases between the two ends. CDR3 residues: CASSLGGRDQQPQHF. The CDR3 DNA follows: TGCGCCAGCAGCTTGGGGGGAAGGGACCAACAGCCCCAGCATTTT.

This chain joins TRBV18 and TRBJ2-2; perhaps TRBD2 as D (6 bases). Trimming stripped 0 bases from V and 4 bases from J, with 15 bases between. This CDR3 is 17 amino acids long. Germline CDR1 is KGHSH and CDR2 is LQKENI. CDR3 nucleotides: TGTGCCAGCTCACCACCGGGATATACTAGCTTCACCGGGGAGCTGTTTTTT. The encoded protein is CASSPPGYTSFTGELFF.

The rearrangement joins TRBV4-3 to TRBJ2-7; weak D call: TRBD2 (5 bases). The germline V gene has CDR1 LGHNA and CDR2 YSLEER. This CDR3 region has 16 residues. The germline V and J ends were trimmed by 0 bases and 0 bases, with 12 bases remaining between them. The CDR3 here is CASSQDRKRSSYEQYF. The CDR3 DNA reads as TGCGCCAGCAGCCAAGACCGAAAGCGGAGCTCCTACGAGCAGTACTTC.

This clone is a singleton in its sample. The chain links TRBV19 to TRBJ2-1, with 11 bases lining up with TRBD1. There are 16 residues in the CDR3. V was clipped by 6 bases and J by 5 bases; unmatched bases: 9. Germline CDR1 reads LNHDA; CDR2 reads SQIVND (reference sequence). Written as DNA, the CDR3 is TGTGCCAGTAGCCCCCGGGACAGGGGGAATCACAATGAGCAGTTCTTC. It encodes CASSPRDRGNHNEQFF.

The chain combines TRBV6-5 with TRBJ1-1; maybe TRBD1 (5 bases). The germline CDR1 and CDR2 sequences are MNHEY and SVGAGI. V was shortened by 8 bases and J by 3 bases, with 13 bases between the two germline ends. CDR3 length equals 13 residues. The CDR3 DNA sequence: TGTGCCAGCCGTCCTATGGGGGACACTGAAGCTTTCTTT. It specifies CASRPMGDTEAFF.

The V gene is TRBV3-1 (or the pseudogene TRBV3-2), the J gene TRBJ1-2, with 10 nucleotides matching TRBD1. V was pared by 1 base and J by 2 bases, with 4 bases of the junction left unmatched. The CDR3 loop spans 16 amino acids. The germline V gene encodes CDR1 LGHDT and CDR2 YNNKEL (reference sequence). CDR3 DNA: TGTGCCAGCAGCCAAGTAATGACAGGGGGCAACTATGGCTACACCTTC. Amino acid sequence: CASSQVMTGGNYGYTF.

V gene TRBV4-1 combines with J gene TRBJ2-1, with 12 positions matching TRBD2. V lost 0 bases, J lost 10 bases, and 10 bases stayed unmatched. CDR3 length: 17 amino acids. CDR1 and CDR2 from the germline V gene are MGHRA and YSYEKL. CDR3 sequence: CASSQDATSGRGGEQFF. The DNA for the CDR3 is TGCGCCAGCAGCCAAGATGCGACTAGCGGGAGAGGAGGGGAGCAGTTCTTC.

This clone has only a few counts. The chain employs TRBV6-2 or TRBV6-3 and TRBJ2-3, with D possibly being TRBD2 (5 bases). V was pared by 4 bases and J by 5 bases, with 19 bases between. The CDR3 is 16 residues long. The germline gives CDR1 MNHEY, CDR2 SVGEGT. CDR3 in DNA: TGTGCCAGCAGTTCCACCTCCCGGGGAAGAGGAGATACGCAGTATTTT. It yields the protein CASSSTSRGRGDTQYF.

The chain couples TRBV5-1 to TRBJ2-7; D may be TRBD2 (5 bases). The CDR3 spans 13 residues. V lost 3 bases, J lost 5 bases, and 12 bases lay in between. Germline CDR1 reads SGHRS; CDR2 reads YFSETQ. CDR3: CASSSIPRDEQYF. The CDR3 nucleotides are TGCGCCAGCAGCTCCATTCCGAGGGACGAGCAGTACTTC.

This chain connects TRBV5-3 to TRBJ2-4, with D possibly matching TRBD1 (7 bases). TRBV5-3 is an open reading frame whose function is uncertain. The V gene lost 1 base and the J gene lost 8 bases, with 16 bases spanning the gap. This CDR3 has 15 residues. The CDR3 sequence is CARSLYDREADIQYF. CDR3 in DNA: TGTGCCAGAAGCTTGTATGACAGGGAGGCGGACATTCAGTACTTC.

J is TRBJ2-7 and V is TRBV19, with D perhaps matching TRBD1 or TRBD2 (5 bases each). CDR3 length: 14 amino acids. The V gene's germline CDR1 is LNHDA and CDR2 SQIVND (reference sequence). V was cut by 3 bases and J by 2 bases, with 11 bases left in between. The CDR3 sequence is CASSIRDGAYEQYF. In DNA, the CDR3 is TGTGCCAGTAGTATCAGGGACGGAGCCTACGAGCAGTACTTC.

V gene TRBV6-6 combines with J gene TRBJ1-1; D not resolved. V lost 4 bases and J lost 5, with 17 bases in between. Germline V gene sequence: CDR1 MNHNY, CDR2 SVGAGI (reference sequence). The length of the CDR3 is 15 residues. CDR3 in DNA: TGTGCCAGCAGTTCTACGGGTGTAGACGGGACTGAAGCTTTCTTT. Residues: CASSSTGVDGTEAFF.

This chain links TRBV21-1 with TRBJ2-7; the D call TRBD1 from the table was never checked on the DNA. TRBV21-1 is tagged as a pseudogene. CDR3 length: 15 residues. The CDR3, as DNA: TGTGCCAGCAGCAAAGTTGGGCAGGGGGTCTACGAGCAGTACTTC. This translates into CASSKVGQGVYEQYF.

The chain couples TRBV6-5 to TRBJ1-5; TRBD1 matches 8 bases. V lost 6 bases, J lost 6 bases, and 10 bases stayed unmatched. The germline CDR1 and CDR2 sequences are MNHEY and SVGAGI. CDR3 length: 15 residues. The CDR3 sequence: CASSSTGGRGQPQHF. The CDR3 DNA sequence: TGTGCCAGCAGCTCAACAGGGGGAAGGGGTCAGCCCCAGCATTTT.

The chain joins TRBV7-8 to TRBJ1-1, with 7 bases aligning to TRBD1. Trimming removed 2 bases from V and 7 bases from J; junction bases left unmatched: 4. Germline values: CDR1 SGHVS, CDR2 FQNEAQ. The CDR3 is made up of 13 amino acids. The CDR3 region has the DNA TGTGCCAGCAGCTTATATGGGACAGTTGAAGCTTTCTTT. It translates to CASSLYGTVEAFF.

This sequence joins TRBV2 and TRBJ1-5; D is ambiguous. CDR3 length: 13 amino acids. The germline V and J ends were trimmed by 4 bases and 7 bases, with 11 bases remaining between them. Germline CDR1 is SNHLY and CDR2 is FYNNEI. The CDR3 DNA is TGTGCCAGCAGTGTGATGAGGGAACAGCCCCAGCATTTT. Its translation: CASSVMREQPQHF. Together with reference TRBV2 and TRBJ1-5, the CDR3 gives the full variable domain: EPEVTQTPSHQVTQMGQEVILRCVPISNHLYFYWYRQILGQKVEFLVSFYNNEISEKSEIFDDQFSVERPDGSNFTLKIRSTKLEDSAMYFCASSVMREQPQHFGDGTRLSIL.

V and J are TRBV6-5 and TRBJ2-7, with 7 bases that match TRBD1. The CDR3 totals 13 residues. J gave up 3 bases and V 4 bases, and 3 bases lay outside the gene matches. The germline gives CDR1 MNHEY, CDR2 SVGAGI. The CDR3 loop is CASSWRQGYEQYF. Here the CDR3 DNA reads TGTGCCAGCAGTTGGAGACAGGGCTACGAGCAGTACTTC.

V and J are TRBV7-2 and TRBJ1-1; no clear D gene. CDR1 and CDR2 (germline): SGHTA, FQGNSA. The CDR3 is 14 amino acids. V lost 5 bases to trimming and J lost 4 bases, with 14 bases between them. CDR3: CASSRLQYATEAFF. The CDR3 DNA follows: TGTGCCAGCAGCCGTTTACAGTATGCCACTGAAGCTTTCTTT.